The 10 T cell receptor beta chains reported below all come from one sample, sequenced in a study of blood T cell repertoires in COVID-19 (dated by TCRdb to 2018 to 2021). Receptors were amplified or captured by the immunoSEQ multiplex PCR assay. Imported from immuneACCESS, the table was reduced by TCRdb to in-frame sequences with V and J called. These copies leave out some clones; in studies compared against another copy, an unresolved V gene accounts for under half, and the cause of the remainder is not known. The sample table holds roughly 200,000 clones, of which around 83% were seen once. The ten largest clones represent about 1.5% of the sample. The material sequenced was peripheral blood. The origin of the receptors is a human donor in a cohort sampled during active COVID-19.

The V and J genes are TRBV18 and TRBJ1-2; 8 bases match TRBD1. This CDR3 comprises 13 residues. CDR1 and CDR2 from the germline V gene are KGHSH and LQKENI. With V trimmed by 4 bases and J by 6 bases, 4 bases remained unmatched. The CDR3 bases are TGTGCCAGCTCACTAGGACAGGGAGATGGCTACACCTTC. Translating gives CASSLGQGDGYTF.

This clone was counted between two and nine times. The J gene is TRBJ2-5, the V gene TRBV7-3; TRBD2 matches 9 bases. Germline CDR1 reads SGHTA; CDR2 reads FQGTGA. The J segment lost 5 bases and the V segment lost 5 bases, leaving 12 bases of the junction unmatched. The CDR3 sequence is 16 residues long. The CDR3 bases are TGTGCCAGCAGCCCCAGCGGTCTAGCGGGGCAGGAGACCCAGTACTTC. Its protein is CASSPSGLAGQETQYF.

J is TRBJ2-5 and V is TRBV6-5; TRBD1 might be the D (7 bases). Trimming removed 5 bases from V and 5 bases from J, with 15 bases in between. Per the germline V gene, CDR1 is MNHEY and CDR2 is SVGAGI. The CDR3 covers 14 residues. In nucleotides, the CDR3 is TGTGCCAGCAGTCTCTCGACAGGGAGGGAGACCCAGTACTTC. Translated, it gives CASSLSTGRETQYF.

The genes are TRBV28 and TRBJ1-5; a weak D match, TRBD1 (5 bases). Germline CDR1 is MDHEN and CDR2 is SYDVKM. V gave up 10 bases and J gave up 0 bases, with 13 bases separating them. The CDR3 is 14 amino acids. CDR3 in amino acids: CATSDIYSNQPQHF. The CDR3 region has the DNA TGTGCCACCTCGGACATTTATAGCAATCAGCCCCAGCATTTT.

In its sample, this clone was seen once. This CDR3 is CASTSRTGSGSPLHF. CDR3 DNA: TGTGCCAGCACATCTCGGACGGGATCGGGTTCACCCCTCCACTTT. The genes are TRBV5-4 and TRBJ1-6, with D unresolved. CDR3 length: 15 residues. V was clipped by 6 bases and J by 9 bases, with 19 bases between them. The germline gives CDR1 SGHNT, CDR2 YYREEE (reference sequence). Looking up the rest from reference TRBV5-4 and TRBJ1-6 gives the full variable domain: ETGVTQSPTHLIKTRGQQVTLRCSSQSGHNTVSWYQQALGQGPQFIFQYYREEENGRGNFPPRFSGLQFPNYSSELNVNALELDDSALYLCASTSRTGSGSPLHFGNGTRLTVT.

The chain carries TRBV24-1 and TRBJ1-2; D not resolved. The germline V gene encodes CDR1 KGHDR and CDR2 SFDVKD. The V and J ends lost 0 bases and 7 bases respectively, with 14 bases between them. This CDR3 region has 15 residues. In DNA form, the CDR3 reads TGTGCCACCAGTGATTTGCGGGGTCCGAGGGCTGGCTACACCTTC. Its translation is CATSDLRGPRAGYTF.

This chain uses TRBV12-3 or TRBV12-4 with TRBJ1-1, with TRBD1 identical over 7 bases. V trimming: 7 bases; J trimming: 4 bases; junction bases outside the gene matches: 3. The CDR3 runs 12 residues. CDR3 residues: CASIQGVTEAFF. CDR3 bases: TGTGCCAGCATCCAGGGGGTCACTGAAGCTTTCTTT.

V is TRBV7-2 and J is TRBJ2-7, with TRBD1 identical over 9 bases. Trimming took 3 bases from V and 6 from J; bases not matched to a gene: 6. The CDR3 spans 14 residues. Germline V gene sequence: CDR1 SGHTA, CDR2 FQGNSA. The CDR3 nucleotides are TGTGCCAGCAGCTTGGACAGGGGAGGAGGCGAGCAGTACTTC. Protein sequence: CASSLDRGGGEQYF.

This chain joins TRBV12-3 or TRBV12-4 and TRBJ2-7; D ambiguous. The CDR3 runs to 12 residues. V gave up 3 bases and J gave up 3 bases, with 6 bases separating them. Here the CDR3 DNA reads TGTGCCAGCAGTTTTGACATCTACGAGCAGTACTTC. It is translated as CASSFDIYEQYF.

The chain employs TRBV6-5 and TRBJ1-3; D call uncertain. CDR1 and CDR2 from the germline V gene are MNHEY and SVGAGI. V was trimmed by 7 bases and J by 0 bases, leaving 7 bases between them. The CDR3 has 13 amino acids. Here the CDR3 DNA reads TGTGCCAGCATGGTCAGCTCTGGAAACACCATATATTTT. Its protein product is CASMVSSGNTIYF.